This TCR beta chain was found in a study of blood T cell repertoires in COVID-19. The overall study: The United States, Italy and Spain provided the acute and convalescent COVID-19 samples. Sources were T cells, B-cell-depleted T cells, or PBMCs; the material itself was cDNA or gDNA.

This clone showed up just a few times. Seattle cases were enrolled at active infection and followed longitudinally. Profiled with immunoSEQ multiplex PCR; TCRdb holds only in-frame clones, not every one. The sample carries about 480,000 clones, 85% to 90% recorded once. The CDR3 sequence is 16 residues long. Per the germline V gene, CDR1 is WNHNN and CDR2 is SYGVQD (reference sequence). With 2 bases removed from V and 3 bases from J, the gap between germline ends came to 17 bases. The material sequenced was peripheral blood. This clonotype originated in a man between 18 and 29 years old with COVID-19, enrolled during active disease. V gene TRBV10-1 combines with J gene TRBJ2-7, with D possibly matching TRBD1 (5 bases). DNA of the CDR3: TGCGCCAGCAGTGAGCCCGGCAGGGTTAGGTTCTACGAGCAGTACTTC. The encoded protein is CASSEPGRVRFYEQYF.